This note documents a single T cell receptor beta chain sequence. Its antigen remains unidentified. The CDR3 has 13 residues. V lost 1 base to trimming and J lost 3 bases, with 4 bases between them. Germline V gene data show CDR1 as SNHLY and CDR2 as FYNNEI. The record originates from a study of cytomegalovirus exposure and HLA in healthy donors. General study points: TCR beta chains numbering more than 150 were designated cytomegalovirus-associated.

PCR involved 60 Vbeta and 13 Jbeta primers. Some clones are missing from TCRdb's copy, which holds only in-frame ones; the method was immunoSEQ multiplex PCR. The sample yields about 78,000 clones, over 60% seen once. Healthy individuals who donated bone marrow served as the donors. The rearrangement links TRBV2 to TRBJ1-5; unclear D gene. The TCR sequence derives from a male donor in good health and CMV-seronegative. Sample: PBMCs. The CDR3 DNA sequence: TGTGCCAGCAGTGAAGGTAACAATCAGCCCCAGCATTTT. It is translated as CASSEGNNQPQHF.